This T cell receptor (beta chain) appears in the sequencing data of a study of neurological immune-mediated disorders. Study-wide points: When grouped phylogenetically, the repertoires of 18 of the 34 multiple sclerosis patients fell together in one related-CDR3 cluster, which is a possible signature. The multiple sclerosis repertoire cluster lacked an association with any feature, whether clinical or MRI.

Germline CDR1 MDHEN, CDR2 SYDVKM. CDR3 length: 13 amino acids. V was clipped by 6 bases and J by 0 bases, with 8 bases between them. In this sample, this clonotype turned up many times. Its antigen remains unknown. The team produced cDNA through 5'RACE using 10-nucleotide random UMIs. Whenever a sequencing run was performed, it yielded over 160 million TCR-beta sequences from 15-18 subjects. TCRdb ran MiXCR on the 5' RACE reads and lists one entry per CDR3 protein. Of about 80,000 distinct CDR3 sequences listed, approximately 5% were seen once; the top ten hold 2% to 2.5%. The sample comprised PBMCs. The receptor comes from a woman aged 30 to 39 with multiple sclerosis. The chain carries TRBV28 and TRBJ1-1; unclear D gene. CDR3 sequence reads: CASRGLMNTEAFF. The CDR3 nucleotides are TGTGCCAGCAGGGGTCTCATGAACACTGAAGCTTTCTTT.